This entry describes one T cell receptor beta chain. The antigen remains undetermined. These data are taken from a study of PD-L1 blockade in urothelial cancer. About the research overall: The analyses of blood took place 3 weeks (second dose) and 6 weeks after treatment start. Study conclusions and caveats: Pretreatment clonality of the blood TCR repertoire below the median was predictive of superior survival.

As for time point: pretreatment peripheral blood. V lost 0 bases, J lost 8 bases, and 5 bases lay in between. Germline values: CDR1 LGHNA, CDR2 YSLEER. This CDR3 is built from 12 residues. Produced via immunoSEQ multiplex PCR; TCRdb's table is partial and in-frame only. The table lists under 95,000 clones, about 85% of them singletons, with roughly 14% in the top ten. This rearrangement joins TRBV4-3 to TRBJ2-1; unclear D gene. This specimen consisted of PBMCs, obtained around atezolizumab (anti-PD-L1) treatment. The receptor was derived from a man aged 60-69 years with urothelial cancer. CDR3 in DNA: TGCGCCAGCAGCCAAGAGTCGTATGAGCAGTTCTTC. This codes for CASSQESYEQFF.